This T cell receptor (beta chain) is drawn from a study of CD8 T cells in ankylosing spondylitis. This clonotype was counted a few times. No antigen is known for it. CDR1 and CDR2 from the germline V gene are SEHNR and FQNEAQ (reference sequence). J was trimmed by 10 bases and V by 2 bases; bases with no gene match: 4. The length of the CDR3 is 14 residues. Study-wide points: Before this, some motif variants had been reported in reactive arthritis synovial fluid and blood. Apparently characteristic of ankylosing spondylitis blood was a TCR beta motif (roughly 8 highly homologous variants).

MiXCR, run by TCRdb on the 5' RACE reads, gives a single entry per CDR3 protein. Here the sample spans roughly 180,000 distinct CDR3 sequences, more than 10% being singletons. This chain uses TRBV7-9 with TRBJ1-6, with TRBD1 matching over 8 bases. Source material: blood, either unsorted or a sorted T cell fraction (not recorded which). The receptor's source is a male donor with ankylosing spondylitis or in good health (not recorded which). CDR3 protein: CASSLTGGESPLHF. The DNA of the CDR3 is TGTGCCAGCAGCTTAACAGGGGGGGAATCACCCCTCCACTTT.